The clone carrying this TCR beta chain was seen a few times. The antigen remains undetermined. The data derive from a study of Graves' ophthalmopathy and Graves' hyperthyroidism. General study findings and limits: The model predicted ophthalmopathy progression with 70.59% sensitivity and around 72% specificity.

Germline CDR1 MNHNY, CDR2 SVGAGI (reference sequence). The CDR3 spans 14 residues. Deletions cut 0 bases from V and 6 bases from J, with 12 bases between. PBMCs stemmed from roughly 9.7 ml of fresh peripheral blood. RNA served as the template for amplifying TCR beta CDR3 regions. First-round RT-PCR relied on HTBI primers, and a second-round multiplex PCR came next. Each CDR3 protein is one row after TCRdb ran MiXCR on the multiplex PCR reads. The table records over 650,000 distinct CDR3 sequences, about two fifths of them present only once. Sequencing was done on a sample of peripheral blood. The TCR comes from an adult man with Graves' ophthalmopathy. This chain connects TRBV6-6 to TRBJ2-7, with D perhaps matching TRBD2 (5 bases). The DNA for the CDR3 is TGTGCCAGCAGTTACTCGAAGTCGGGATCCGAGCAGTACTTC. It yields the protein CASSYSKSGSEQYF.